The 18 T cell receptor beta chains below all came from one sample that was sequenced in a study of tissue T cells after allogeneic stem cell transplantation. Sequenced by immunoSEQ multiplex PCR; TCRdb stores in-frame clones only, minus some. The sample holds about 6,300 clones; just under 70% are singletons and the top ten take 20% to 30%. The input for sequencing was tissue from the stomach, taken at autopsy. The receptor set was obtained from a woman aged 18-55 years with breast cancer.

This clone was observed a handful of times. This chain connects TRBV7-2 to TRBJ2-6; 7 positions agree with TRBD2. Germline CDR1 SGHTA, CDR2 FQGNSA. J was trimmed by 2 bases and V by 4 bases; bases with no gene match: 5. CDR3 length: 16 amino acids. The CDR3 DNA sequence: TGTGCCAGCAGCTCGGGCGGGGGAGCTGGGGCCAACGTCCTGACTTTC. It codes for CASSSGGGAGANVLTF.

The chain combines TRBV19 with TRBJ1-1; D unresolved. CDR1 LNHDA and CDR2 SQIVND come from the germline V gene (reference sequence). Trimming cost V 6 bases and J 5 bases, with 16 bases left between them. The CDR3 length is 14 residues. The CDR3 here is CASRSLDGGTEAFF. The CDR3 nucleotides read TGTGCCAGTAGATCTCTCGACGGAGGGACTGAAGCTTTCTTT.

The DNA for the CDR3 is TGTGCCAGCAGCATCCGCGGGACAGGGTCGCTTGGTGCGGGCTACACCTTC. This translates into CASSIRGTGSLGAGYTF. The chain couples TRBV21-1 to TRBJ1-2; the D segment call TRBD1 is taken from the table without a DNA check. TRBV21-1 is reported as a pseudogene. The CDR3 loop spans 17 amino acids.

This clone has only a few counts. The CDR3 DNA is TGTGCCATACAGGGGGAGACTGAAGCTTTCTTT. Protein sequence: CAIQGETEAFF. This rearrangement joins TRBV12-3 or TRBV12-4 to TRBJ1-1; 8 bases agree with TRBD1. V lost 10 bases, J lost 5 bases, and 3 bases stayed unmatched. CDR3 size: 11 residues.

The chain carries TRBV7-2 and TRBJ1-1, with D hard to call. Germline CDR1 SGHTA, CDR2 FQGNSA. Trimming pared 4 bases from V and 4 bases from J, leaving 13 bases between. This CDR3 has 14 residues. In nucleotides, the CDR3 is TGTGCCAGCAGCTCCGCTCCGTTGGCCACTGAAGCTTTCTTT. It translates to CASSSAPLATEAFF.

The chain links TRBV7-2 to TRBJ1-1, with D possibly TRBD1 on 6 matching bases. The CDR3 consists of 12 residues. V was shortened by 4 bases and J by 7 bases, with 10 bases between the two germline ends. Germline CDR1 is SGHTA and CDR2 is FQGNSA. Written as DNA, the CDR3 is TGTGCCAGCAGCTGGGGGGGGCTTGAAGCTTTCTTT. As protein: CASSWGGLEAFF.

CDR3 region: CASGFDNNEKLFF. CDR3 DNA sequence: TGCGCCAGCGGTTTCGATAATAATGAAAAACTGTTTTTT. This chain uses TRBV5-1 with TRBJ1-4; no firm D call. The CDR3 totals 13 residues. Germline lookup yields CDR1 SGHRS and CDR2 YFSETQ. The ends were cut back, 7 bases at V and 4 bases at J, with 11 bases in the middle.

In its sample, this clone was seen once. The CDR3 region is CASSLPGAHYNEQFF. The CDR3 DNA is TGTGCCAGCAGCTTGCCGGGGGCCCATTACAATGAGCAGTTCTTC. J is TRBJ2-1 and V is TRBV5-6; D possibly uses TRBD1 or TRBD2 (6 bases each). V lost 1 base, J lost 4 bases, and 12 bases lay in between. CDR1 and CDR2 from the germline V gene are SGHDT and YYEEEE. The CDR3 extends over 15 amino acids.

This clone came up once. The chain links TRBV28 to TRBJ2-7; D may be TRBD1 or TRBD2 (5 bases each). CDR3 length equals 14 residues. Germline V gene lookup returns CDR1 MDHEN and CDR2 SYDVKM. Trimming took 9 bases from V and 0 from J, leaving 15 bases between them. The CDR3 DNA sequence: TGTGCCAGTAAGGGCGAGGGGAGCTCCTACGAGCAGTACTTC. It is translated as CASKGEGSSYEQYF.

This chain joins TRBV6-2 or TRBV6-3 and TRBJ1-6; D possibly corresponds to TRBD1 (6 bases). Trimming removed 2 bases from V and 9 bases from J, with 14 bases in between. The germline V gene encodes CDR1 MNHEY and CDR2 SVGEGT. The CDR3 has 15 residues. The CDR3 region is CASSYEAGVGSPLHF. The DNA for the CDR3 is TGTGCCAGCAGTTACGAGGCAGGGGTAGGTTCACCCCTCCACTTT.

This clone turned up a few times. The rearrangement uses TRBV18 and TRBJ1-1; D gene uncertain. Germline CDR1 is KGHSH and CDR2 is LQKENI. V was trimmed by 1 base and J by 1 base, leaving 7 bases between them. This CDR3 comprises 14 residues. The CDR3 sequence: CASSPQVSNTEAFF. CDR3 coding DNA: TGTGCCAGCTCACCACAGGTTTCGAACACTGAAGCTTTCTTT.

The chain links TRBV5-1 to TRBJ2-7, with 8 bases aligning to TRBD2. J gave up 0 bases and V 1 base, and 6 bases lay outside the gene matches. This CDR3 has 16 amino acids. From germline, CDR1 is SGHRS and CDR2 YFSETQ. In DNA, the CDR3 is TGCGCCAGCAGCTTGTCGGCGGGAGGTAGCTCCTACGAGCAGTACTTC. Residues: CASSLSAGGSSYEQYF. The whole variable domain, remainder taken from reference TRBV5-1 and TRBJ2-7, is KAGVTQTPRYLIKTRGQQVTLSCSPISGHRSVSWYQQTPGQGLQFLFEYFSETQRNKGNFPGRFSGRQFSNSRSEMNVSTLELGDSALYLCASSLSAGGSSYEQYFGPGTRLTVT.

The chain carries TRBV21-1 and TRBJ1-5. TRBV21-1 is given as a pseudogene. The CDR3 loop spans 20 amino acids. The CDR3 bases are TGTGCCAGCAGCAAAGTCCCAACCAGGCGGAGCCGCCAAGGCAATCAGCCCCAGCATTTT. This encodes CASSKVPTRRSRQGNQPQHF.

This sequence joins TRBV6-2 or TRBV6-3 and TRBJ2-7, with D uncertain. Trimming pared 4 bases from V and 2 bases from J, leaving 9 bases between. Germline CDR1 and CDR2: MNHEY and SVGEGT. This CDR3 comprises 13 residues. CDR3 residues: CASSLGPPYEQYF. The CDR3 DNA reads TGTGCCAGCAGTTTAGGACCCCCCTACGAGCAGTACTTC.

This clone was counted a single time. The chain couples TRBV5-1 to TRBJ1-4; 8 nucleotides match TRBD1. CDR1 and CDR2 from the germline V gene are SGHRS and YFSETQ. J gave up 7 bases and V 0 bases, and 2 bases lay outside the gene matches. This CDR3 contains 14 residues. CDR3: CASSLAGGGEKLFF. In nucleotides, the CDR3 is TGCGCCAGCAGCTTGGCAGGGGGCGGTGAAAAACTGTTTTTT.

The rearrangement uses TRBV5-1 and TRBJ2-7, with 8 bases matching TRBD1. Germline V lookup: CDR1 SGHRS, CDR2 YFSETQ. The CDR3 is made up of 14 amino acids. J gave up 2 bases and V 4 bases, and 5 bases lay outside the gene matches. CDR3 in DNA: TGCGCCAGCAGCCGGACGACAGGGGCCTACGAGCAGTACTTC. Translating gives CASSRTTGAYEQYF.

This sequence joins TRBV7-2 and TRBJ1-2; no clear D. The CDR3 is made up of 16 amino acids. Germline loops: CDR1 SGHTA, CDR2 FQGNSA. The V end was cut by 5 bases, the J end by 2 bases, with 18 bases between. The CDR3 spells CASSQGPAGGNYGYTF. CDR3 DNA: TGTGCCAGCAGCCAAGGTCCAGCTGGAGGGAACTATGGCTACACCTTC. Filled out from reference TRBV7-2 and TRBJ1-2, the complete variable domain reads GAGVSQSPSNKVTEKGKDVELRCDPISGHTALYWYRQSLGQGLEFLIYFQGNSAPDKSGLPSDRFSAERTGGSVSTLTIQRTQQEDSAVYLCASSQGPAGGNYGYTFGSGTRLTVV.

The chain joins TRBV7-9 to TRBJ2-7; 13 bases align to TRBD2. Germline lookup yields CDR1 SEHNR and CDR2 FQNEAQ (reference sequence). This CDR3 region has 16 residues. The trim removed 4 bases at V and 4 bases at J, leaving 7 bases unmatched. The chain's CDR3 is CASSSGLAGARYEQYF. CDR3 coding DNA: TGTGCCAGCAGCTCCGGACTAGCGGGGGCCCGGTACGAGCAGTACTTC. Supplemented by reference TRBV7-9 and TRBJ2-7, the full variable domain reads DTGVSQNPRHKITKRGQNVTFRCDPISEHNRLYWYRQTLGQGPEFLTYFQNEAQLEKSRLLSDRFSAERPKGSFSTLEIQRTEQGDSAMYLCASSSGLAGARYEQYFGPGTRLTVT.